The clone carrying this TCR beta chain was seen only a few times. This entry belongs to a study of regulatory T cells in long-lasting Graves disease. Construction of TCR beta libraries relied on iRepertoire HTBI primers and on Arm-PCR targeting CDR3 regions. TCRdb processed the multiplex PCR reads anew with MiXCR; each CDR3 protein has one entry. The sample contains roughly 440,000 distinct CDR3 sequences, around 17% of which appear only once. Noted time point: newly diagnosed GD, antithyroid drugs for less than 3 months. Preparation of the TCR library used RNA extracted from PBMCs. In addition, the sample was reused for a study of T cells in Graves' hyperthyroidism and ophthalmopathy. This second study says: Ophthalmopathy cases were set apart from stable hyperthyroidism by a 13 V-J model.

The receptor comes from a woman under 30 with Graves disease. The specimen comprised peripheral blood mononuclear cells (PBMCs), sampled at new diagnosis, from a patient treated with antithyroid drugs.

The CDR3: CASSVRENYGYTF. The CDR3 DNA is TGTGCCAGCAGCGTCAGGGAAAACTATGGCTACACCTTC. The J gene is TRBJ1-2, the V gene TRBV7-9; possibly TRBD1 for D (5 bases). This CDR3 is built from 13 residues. V lost 5 bases to trimming and J lost 2 bases, with 9 bases between them. Germline-derived CDR1 and CDR2 are SEHNR and FQNEAQ (reference sequence).